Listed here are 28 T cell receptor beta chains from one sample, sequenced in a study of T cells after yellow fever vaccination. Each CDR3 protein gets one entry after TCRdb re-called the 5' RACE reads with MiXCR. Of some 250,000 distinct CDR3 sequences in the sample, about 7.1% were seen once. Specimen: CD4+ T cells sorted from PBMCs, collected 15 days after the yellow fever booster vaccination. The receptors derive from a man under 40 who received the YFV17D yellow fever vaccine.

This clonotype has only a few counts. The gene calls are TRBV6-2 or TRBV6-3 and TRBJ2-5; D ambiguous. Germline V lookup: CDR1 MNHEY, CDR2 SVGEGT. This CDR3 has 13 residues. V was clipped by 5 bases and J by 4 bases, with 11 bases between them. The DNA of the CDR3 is TGTGCCAGCAGTGGAGACGGTTTAGAGACCCAGTACTTC. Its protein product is CASSGDGLETQYF.

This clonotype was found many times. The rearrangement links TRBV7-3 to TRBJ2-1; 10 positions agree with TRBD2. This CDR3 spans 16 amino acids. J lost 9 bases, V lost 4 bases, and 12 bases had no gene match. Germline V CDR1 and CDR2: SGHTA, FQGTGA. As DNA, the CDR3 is TGTGCCAGCAGCTCAAGCCCGCTAGCGGGAGTTAGTGAGCAGTTCTTC. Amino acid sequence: CASSSSPLAGVSEQFF.

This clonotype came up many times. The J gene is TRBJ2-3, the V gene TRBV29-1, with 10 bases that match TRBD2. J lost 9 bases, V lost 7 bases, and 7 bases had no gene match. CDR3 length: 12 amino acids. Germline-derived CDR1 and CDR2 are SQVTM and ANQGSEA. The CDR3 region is CSGGSGRATQYF. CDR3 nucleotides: TGCAGCGGGGGCAGCGGGAGGGCGACGCAGTATTTT.

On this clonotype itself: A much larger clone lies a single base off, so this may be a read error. This CDR3 is CSVEVWEVAGGLGDTQYF. The CDR3 nucleotides read TGCAGCGTTGAAGTGTGGGAAGTGGCGGGGGGACTTGGAGATACGCAGTATTTT. This sequence joins TRBV29-1 and TRBJ2-3; 8 nucleotides line up with TRBD2. The CDR3 runs 18 residues. Germline-derived CDR1 and CDR2 are SQVTM and ANQGSEA. Germline trimming cut 1 base from V and 5 bases from J; bases unmatched to any gene: 17.

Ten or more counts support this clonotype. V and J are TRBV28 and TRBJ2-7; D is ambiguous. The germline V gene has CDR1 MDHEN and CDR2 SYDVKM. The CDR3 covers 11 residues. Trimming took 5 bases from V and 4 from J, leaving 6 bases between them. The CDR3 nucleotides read TGTGCCAGCAGTAAAAAATACGAGCAGTACTTC. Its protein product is CASSKKYEQYF.

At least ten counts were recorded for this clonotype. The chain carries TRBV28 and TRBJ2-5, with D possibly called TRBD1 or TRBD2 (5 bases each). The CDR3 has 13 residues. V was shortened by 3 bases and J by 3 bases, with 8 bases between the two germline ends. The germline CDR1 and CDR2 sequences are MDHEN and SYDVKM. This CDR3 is CASSFGAKETQYF. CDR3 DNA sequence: TGTGCCAGCAGTTTCGGGGCCAAAGAGACCCAGTACTTC.

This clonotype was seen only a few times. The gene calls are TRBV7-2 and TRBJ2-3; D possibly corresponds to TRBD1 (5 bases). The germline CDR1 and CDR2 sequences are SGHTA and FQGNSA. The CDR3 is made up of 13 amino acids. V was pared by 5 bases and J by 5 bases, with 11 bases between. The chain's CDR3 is CASSLDRIDTQYF. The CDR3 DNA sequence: TGTGCCAGCAGCCTTGACAGAATAGATACGCAGTATTTT. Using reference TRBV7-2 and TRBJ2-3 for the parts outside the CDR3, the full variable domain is GAGVSQSPSNKVTEKGKDVELRCDPISGHTALYWYRQSLGQGLEFLIYFQGNSAPDKSGLPSDRFSAERTGGSVSTLTIQRTQQEDSAVYLCASSLDRIDTQYFGPGTRLTVL.

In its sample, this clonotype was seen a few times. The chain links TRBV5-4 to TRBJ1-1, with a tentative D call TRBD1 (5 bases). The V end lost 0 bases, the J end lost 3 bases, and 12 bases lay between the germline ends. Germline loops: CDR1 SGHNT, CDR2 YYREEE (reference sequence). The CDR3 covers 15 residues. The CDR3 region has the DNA TGTGCCAGCAGCTTGGGCGGCAGGGTCGACACTGAAGCTTTCTTT. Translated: CASSLGGRVDTEAFF.

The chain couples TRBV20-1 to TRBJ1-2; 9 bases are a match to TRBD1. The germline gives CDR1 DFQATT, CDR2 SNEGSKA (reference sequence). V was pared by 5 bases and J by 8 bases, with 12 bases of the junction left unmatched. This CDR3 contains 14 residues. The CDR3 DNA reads TGCAGTGCTGCCCAGACAGGGGGACGATGGGGCTACACCTTC. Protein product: CSAAQTGGRWGYTF.

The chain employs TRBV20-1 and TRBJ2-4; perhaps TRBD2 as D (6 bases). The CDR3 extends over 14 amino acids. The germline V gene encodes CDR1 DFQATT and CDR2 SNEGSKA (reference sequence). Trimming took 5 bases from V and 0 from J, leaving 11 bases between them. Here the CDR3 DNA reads TGCAGTGCTGGGGCGGAGGGAGCCAAAAACATTCAGTACTTC. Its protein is CSAGAEGAKNIQYF.

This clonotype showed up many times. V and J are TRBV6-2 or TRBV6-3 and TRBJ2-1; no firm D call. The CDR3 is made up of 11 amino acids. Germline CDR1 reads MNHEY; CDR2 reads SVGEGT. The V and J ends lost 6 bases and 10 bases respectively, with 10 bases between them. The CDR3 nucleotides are TGTGCCAGCAGCTCCTTGGGGGAGCAGTTCTTC. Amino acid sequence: CASSSLGEQFF.

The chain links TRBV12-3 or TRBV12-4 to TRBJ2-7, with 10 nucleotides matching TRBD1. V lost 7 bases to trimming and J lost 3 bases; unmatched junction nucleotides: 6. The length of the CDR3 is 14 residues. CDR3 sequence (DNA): TGTGCCAGCACCCCGACAGGGGGCTTCTACGAGCAGTACTTC. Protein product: CASTPTGGFYEQYF.

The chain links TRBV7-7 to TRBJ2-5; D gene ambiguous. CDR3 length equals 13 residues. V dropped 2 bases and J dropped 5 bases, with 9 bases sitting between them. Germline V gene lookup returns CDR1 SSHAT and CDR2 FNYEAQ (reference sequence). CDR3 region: CASSLMVGETQYF. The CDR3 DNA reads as TGTGCCAGCAGCTTAATGGTGGGGGAGACCCAGTACTTC.

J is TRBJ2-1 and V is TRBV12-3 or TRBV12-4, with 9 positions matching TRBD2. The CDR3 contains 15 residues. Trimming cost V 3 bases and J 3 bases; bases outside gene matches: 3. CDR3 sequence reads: CASSFIAGDYNEQFF. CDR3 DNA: TGTGCCAGCAGTTTTATAGCGGGAGACTACAATGAGCAGTTCTTC.

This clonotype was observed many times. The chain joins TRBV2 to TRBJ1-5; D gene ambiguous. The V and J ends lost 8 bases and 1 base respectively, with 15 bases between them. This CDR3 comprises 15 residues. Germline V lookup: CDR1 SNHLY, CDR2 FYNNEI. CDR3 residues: CASSSRWASNQPQHF. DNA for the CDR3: TGTGCCAGCTCGTCTCGTTGGGCAAGCAATCAGCCCCAGCATTTT.

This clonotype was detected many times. CDR3 sequence reads: CSVAVGTSGTDEQFF. Written as DNA, the CDR3 is TGCAGCGTTGCGGTTGGGACTAGCGGGACAGACGAGCAGTTCTTC. The chain joins TRBV29-1 to TRBJ2-1, with 13 bases matching TRBD2. V trimming: 4 bases; J trimming: 10 bases; junction bases outside the gene matches: 10. This CDR3 has 15 amino acids. Germline V CDR1 and CDR2: SQVTM, ANQGSEA.

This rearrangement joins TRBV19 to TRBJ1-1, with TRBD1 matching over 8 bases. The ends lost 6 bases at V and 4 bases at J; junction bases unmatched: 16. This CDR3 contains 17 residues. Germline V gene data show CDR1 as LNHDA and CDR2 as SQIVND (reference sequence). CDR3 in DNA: TGTGCCAGTAGCCCGACAGGGGTCCTACTTACCCTCACTGAAGCTTTCTTT. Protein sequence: CASSPTGVLLTLTEAFF.

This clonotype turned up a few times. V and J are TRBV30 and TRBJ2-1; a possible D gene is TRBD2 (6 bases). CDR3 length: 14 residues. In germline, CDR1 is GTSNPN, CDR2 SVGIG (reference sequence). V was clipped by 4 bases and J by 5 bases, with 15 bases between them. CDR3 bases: TGTGCCTGGACATTCGGGAGTAGGAACAATGAGCAGTTCTTC. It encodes CAWTFGSRNNEQFF.

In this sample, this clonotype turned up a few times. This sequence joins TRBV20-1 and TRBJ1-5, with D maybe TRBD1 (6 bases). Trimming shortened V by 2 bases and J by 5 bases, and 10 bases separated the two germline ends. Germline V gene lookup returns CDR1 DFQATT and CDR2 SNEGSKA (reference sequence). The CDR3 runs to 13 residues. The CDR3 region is CSARSAGDQPQHF. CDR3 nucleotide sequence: TGCAGTGCTAGATCGGCAGGGGATCAGCCCCAGCATTTT.

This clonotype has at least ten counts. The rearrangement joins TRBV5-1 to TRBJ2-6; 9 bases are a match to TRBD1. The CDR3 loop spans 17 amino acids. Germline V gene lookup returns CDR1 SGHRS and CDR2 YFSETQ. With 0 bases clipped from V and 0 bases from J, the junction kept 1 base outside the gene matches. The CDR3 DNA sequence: TGCGCCAGCAGCTTGGAGGACAGGGGCTCTGGGGCCAACGTCCTGACTTTC. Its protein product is CASSLEDRGSGANVLTF.

CDR3 nucleotides: TGTGCCAGCAGCTTGGGGACTAGCGGGAGCGGTGAGCAGTTCTTC. The encoded protein is CASSLGTSGSGEQFF. The genes are TRBV7-2 and TRBJ2-1; 14 positions agree with TRBD2. The trim removed 3 bases at V and 9 bases at J, leaving 4 bases unmatched. CDR1 is SGHTA and CDR2 is FQGNSA in the germline V gene. This CDR3 is built from 15 residues.

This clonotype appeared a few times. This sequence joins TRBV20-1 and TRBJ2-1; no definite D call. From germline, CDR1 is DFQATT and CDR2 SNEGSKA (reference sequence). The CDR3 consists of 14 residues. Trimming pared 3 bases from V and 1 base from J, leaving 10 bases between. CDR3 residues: CSASIGQSYNEQFF. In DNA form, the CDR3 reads TGCAGTGCTAGTATTGGTCAGTCCTACAATGAGCAGTTCTTC.

CDR3 region: CASFLSYEQYF. The DNA of the CDR3 is TGTGCCAGCTTCCTCTCCTACGAGCAGTACTTC. The chain combines TRBV2 with TRBJ2-7, with unresolved D. The CDR3 sequence is 11 residues long. Deletions cut 8 bases from V and 0 bases from J, with 5 bases between. Germline V gene data show CDR1 as SNHLY and CDR2 as FYNNEI.

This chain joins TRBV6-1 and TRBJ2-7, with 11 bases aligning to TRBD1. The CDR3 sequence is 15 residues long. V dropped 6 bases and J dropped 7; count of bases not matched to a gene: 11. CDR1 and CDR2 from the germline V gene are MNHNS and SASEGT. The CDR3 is CASSSHGQGAGEQYF. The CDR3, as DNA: TGTGCCAGCAGCTCCCACGGACAGGGGGCTGGAGAGCAGTACTTC.

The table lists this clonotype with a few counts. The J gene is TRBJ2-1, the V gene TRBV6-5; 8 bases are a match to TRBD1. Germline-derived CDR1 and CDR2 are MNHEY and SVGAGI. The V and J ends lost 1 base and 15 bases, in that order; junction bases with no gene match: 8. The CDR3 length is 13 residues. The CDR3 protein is CASSYLPRGPRFF. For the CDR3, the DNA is TGTGCCAGCAGTTACTTACCCAGGGGGCCACGGTTCTTC.

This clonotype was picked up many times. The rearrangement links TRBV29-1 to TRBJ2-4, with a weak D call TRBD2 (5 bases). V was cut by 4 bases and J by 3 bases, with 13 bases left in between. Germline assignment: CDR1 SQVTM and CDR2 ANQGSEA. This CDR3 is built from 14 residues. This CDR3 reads CSVVGRVGKNIQYF. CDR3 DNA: TGCAGCGTTGTGGGGAGAGTCGGCAAAAACATTCAGTACTTC. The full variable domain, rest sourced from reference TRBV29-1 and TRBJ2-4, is SAVISQKPSRDICQRGTSLTIQCQVDSQVTMMFWYRQQPGQSLTLIATANQGSEATYESGFVIDKFPISRPNLTFSTLTVSNMSPEDSSIYLCSVVGRVGKNIQYFGAGTRLSVL.

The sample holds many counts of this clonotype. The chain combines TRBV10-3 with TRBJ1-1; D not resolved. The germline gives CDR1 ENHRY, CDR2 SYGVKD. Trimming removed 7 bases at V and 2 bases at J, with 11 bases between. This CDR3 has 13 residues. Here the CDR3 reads CAIMENVNTEAFF. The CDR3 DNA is TGTGCCATCATGGAGAACGTAAACACTGAAGCTTTCTTT.

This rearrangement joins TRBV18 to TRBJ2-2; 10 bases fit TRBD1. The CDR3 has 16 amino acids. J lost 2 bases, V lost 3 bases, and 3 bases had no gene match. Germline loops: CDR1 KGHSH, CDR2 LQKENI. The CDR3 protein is CASSPTGGRNTGELFF. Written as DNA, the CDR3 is TGTGCCAGCTCACCGACAGGGGGCAGAAACACCGGGGAGCTGTTTTTT.